The source of this T cell receptor beta chain is a study of vaccination and CD4 T cells after COVID-19. As for the study in general: Median time from COVID diagnosis to post-COVID sampling was more than 95 days (35 to 161).

Sample treatment: approximately 10-day PBMC culture with coronavirus spike peptide pools or control peptides (ViraFEST assay). From the unexposed donor, CD4+ T cells were collected ahead of the COVID-19 pandemic (2011-2018). Cells permitting, SARS-CoV-2 S/N served as probes for unexposed-donor CD4+ T cells, and four cold-coronavirus spikes did too. On this clonotype itself: The antigen is undetermined.

An Oncomine TCR Beta short-read assay was used to sequence the DNA from cultured CD4+ T cells. Using the QIAamp micro DNA kit, genomic DNA was extracted from the CD4+ T cells that had been cultured. Each CDR3 protein is one row after TCRdb ran MiXCR on the PCR reads. The profile shows approximately 5,700 distinct CDR3 sequences, about 40% of them singletons. V was trimmed by 2 bases and J by 4 bases, leaving 11 bases between them. Germline V CDR1 and CDR2: MNHEY, SMNVEV (reference sequence). CDR3 length equals 14 residues. This sequence joins TRBV27 and TRBJ1-2, with D possibly TRBD1 on 6 matching bases. This receptor was taken from a human donor in good health. The sequenced material came from CD4+ T cells from blood, cultured in vitro. CDR3 nucleotide sequence: TGTGCCAGCAGTTTAAACAGGGCGTCCTATGGCTACACCTTC. Its translation: CASSLNRASYGYTF.